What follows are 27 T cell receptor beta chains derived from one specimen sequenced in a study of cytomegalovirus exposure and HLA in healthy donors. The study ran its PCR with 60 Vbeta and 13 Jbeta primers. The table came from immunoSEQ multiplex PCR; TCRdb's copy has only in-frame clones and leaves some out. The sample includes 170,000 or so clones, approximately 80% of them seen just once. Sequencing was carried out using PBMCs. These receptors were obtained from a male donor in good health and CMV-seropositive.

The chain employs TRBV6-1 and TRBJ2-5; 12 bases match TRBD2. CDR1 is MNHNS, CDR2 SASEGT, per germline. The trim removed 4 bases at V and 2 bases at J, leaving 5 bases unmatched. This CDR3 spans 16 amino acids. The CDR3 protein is CASSGRTSGAQETQYF. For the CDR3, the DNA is TGTGCCAGCAGTGGCCGGACTAGCGGGGCACAAGAGACCCAGTACTTC.

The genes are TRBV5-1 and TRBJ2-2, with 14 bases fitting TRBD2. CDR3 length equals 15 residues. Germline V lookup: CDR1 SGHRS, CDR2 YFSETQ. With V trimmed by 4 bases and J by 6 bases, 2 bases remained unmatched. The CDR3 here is CASSQGLAGAGELFF. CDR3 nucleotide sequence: TGCGCCAGCAGCCAGGGACTAGCGGGAGCCGGGGAGCTGTTTTTT.

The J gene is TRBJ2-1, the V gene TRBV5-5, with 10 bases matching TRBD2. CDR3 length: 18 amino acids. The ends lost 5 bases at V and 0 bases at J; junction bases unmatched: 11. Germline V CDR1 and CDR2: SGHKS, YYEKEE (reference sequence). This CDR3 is CASRGGLAGVSSYNEQFF. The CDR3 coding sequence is TGTGCCAGCAGAGGCGGGCTAGCGGGAGTTAGCTCCTACAATGAGCAGTTCTTC.

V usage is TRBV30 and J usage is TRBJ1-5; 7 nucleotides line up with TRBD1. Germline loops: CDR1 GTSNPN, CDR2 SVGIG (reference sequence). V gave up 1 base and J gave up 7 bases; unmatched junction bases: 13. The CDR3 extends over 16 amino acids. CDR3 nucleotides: TGTGCCTGGAGTGCAAAACAGGGGAAAGGGTCCCAGCCCCAGCATTTT. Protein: CAWSAKQGKGSQPQHF.

For the CDR3, the DNA is TGTGCCAGCAGCACCGGTGGCGGGAGGCCCTCCTACGAGCAGTACTTC. It specifies CASSTGGGRPSYEQYF. The chain carries TRBV7-9 and TRBJ2-7, with 8 bases identical to TRBD2. The CDR3 is 16 residues long. The trim removed 5 bases at V and 0 bases at J, leaving 9 bases unmatched. Germline V gene data show CDR1 as SEHNR and CDR2 as FQNEAQ (reference sequence).

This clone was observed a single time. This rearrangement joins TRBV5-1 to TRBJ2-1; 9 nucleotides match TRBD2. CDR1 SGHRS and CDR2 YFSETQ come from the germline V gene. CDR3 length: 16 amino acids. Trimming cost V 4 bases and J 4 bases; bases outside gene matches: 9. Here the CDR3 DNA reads TGCGCCAGCAGCGGGCTCGGCGGGAGGGTATACAATGAGCAGTTCTTC. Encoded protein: CASSGLGGRVYNEQFF.

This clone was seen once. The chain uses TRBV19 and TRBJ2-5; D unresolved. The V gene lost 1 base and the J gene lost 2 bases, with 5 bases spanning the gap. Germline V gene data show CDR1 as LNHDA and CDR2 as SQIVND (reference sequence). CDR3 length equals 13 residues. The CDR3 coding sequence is TGTGCCAGTAGTATAGGGCAGCAAGAGACCCAGTACTTC. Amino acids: CASSIGQQETQYF.

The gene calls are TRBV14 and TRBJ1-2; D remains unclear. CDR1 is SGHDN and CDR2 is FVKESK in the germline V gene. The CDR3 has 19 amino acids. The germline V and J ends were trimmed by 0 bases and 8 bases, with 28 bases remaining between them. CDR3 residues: CASSQDPIEGSEILRGYTF. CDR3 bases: TGTGCCAGCAGCCAAGACCCTATTGAGGGATCGGAAATACTTAGAGGCTACACCTTC. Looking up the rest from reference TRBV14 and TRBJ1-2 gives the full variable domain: EAGVTQFPSHSVIEKGQTVTLRCDPISGHDNLYWYRRVMGKEIKFLLHFVKESKQDESGMPNNRFLAERTGGTYSTLKVQPAELEDSGVYFCASSQDPIEGSEILRGYTFGSGTRLTVV.

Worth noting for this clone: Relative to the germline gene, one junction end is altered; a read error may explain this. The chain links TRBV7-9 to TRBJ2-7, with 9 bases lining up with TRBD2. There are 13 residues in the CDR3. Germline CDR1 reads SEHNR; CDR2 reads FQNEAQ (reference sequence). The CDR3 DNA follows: TGTGCCAGCAGCAATACATATAGCGGGAGCACCCACTTC. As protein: CASSNTYSGSTHF.

CDR3 DNA: TGTGCCAGCAGCCATAGCGGGAGAGCCTACGAGCAGTACTTC. It encodes CASSHSGRAYEQYF. The chain links TRBV5-6 to TRBJ2-7; 9 bases are shared with TRBD2. The CDR3 loop spans 14 amino acids. The germline gives CDR1 SGHDT, CDR2 YYEEEE. Trimming removed 4 bases from V and 2 bases from J; junction bases left unmatched: 4.

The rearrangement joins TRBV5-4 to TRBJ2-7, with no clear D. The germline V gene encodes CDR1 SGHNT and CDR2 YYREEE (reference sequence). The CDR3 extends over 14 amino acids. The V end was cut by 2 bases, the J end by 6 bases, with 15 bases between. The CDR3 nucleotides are TGTGCCAGCAGCTTCCCCGTCGGCGGAAGCGAGCAGTACTTC. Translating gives CASSFPVGGSEQYF.

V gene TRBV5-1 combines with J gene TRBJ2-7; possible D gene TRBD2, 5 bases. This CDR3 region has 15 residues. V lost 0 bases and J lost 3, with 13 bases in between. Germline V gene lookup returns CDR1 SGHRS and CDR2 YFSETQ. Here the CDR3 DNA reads TGCGCCAGCAGCTTGGTTCAACCCGGGGTCTACGAGCAGTACTTC. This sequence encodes CASSLVQPGVYEQYF.

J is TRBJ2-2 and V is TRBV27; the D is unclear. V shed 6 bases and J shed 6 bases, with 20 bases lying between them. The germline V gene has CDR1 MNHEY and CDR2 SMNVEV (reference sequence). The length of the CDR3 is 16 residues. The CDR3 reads CASRVLLVGNAGELFF. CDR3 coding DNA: TGTGCCAGCAGGGTCCTCCTAGTCGGAAATGCCGGGGAGCTGTTTTTT.

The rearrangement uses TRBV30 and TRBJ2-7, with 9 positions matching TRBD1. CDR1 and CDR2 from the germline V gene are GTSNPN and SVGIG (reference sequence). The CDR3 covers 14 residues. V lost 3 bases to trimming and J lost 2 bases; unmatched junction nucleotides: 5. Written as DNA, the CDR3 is TGTGCCTGGAGAACCGGGACAGGGCCCTACGAGCAGTACTTC. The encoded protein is CAWRTGTGPYEQYF.

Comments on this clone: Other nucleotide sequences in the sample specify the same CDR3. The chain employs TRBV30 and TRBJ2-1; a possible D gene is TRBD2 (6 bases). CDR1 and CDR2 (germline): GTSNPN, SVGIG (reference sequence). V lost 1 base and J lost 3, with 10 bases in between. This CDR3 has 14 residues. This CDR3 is CAWSAGAGYNEQFF. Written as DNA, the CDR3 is TGTGCCTGGAGTGCGGGAGCCGGCTACAATGAGCAGTTCTTC.

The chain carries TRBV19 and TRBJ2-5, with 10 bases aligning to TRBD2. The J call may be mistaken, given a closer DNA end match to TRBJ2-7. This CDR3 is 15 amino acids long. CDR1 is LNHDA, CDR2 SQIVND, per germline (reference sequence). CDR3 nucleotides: TGTGCCAGTAGTGACGCGGCTAGCGGGAGATACGAGCAGTACTTC. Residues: CASSDAASGRYEQYF.

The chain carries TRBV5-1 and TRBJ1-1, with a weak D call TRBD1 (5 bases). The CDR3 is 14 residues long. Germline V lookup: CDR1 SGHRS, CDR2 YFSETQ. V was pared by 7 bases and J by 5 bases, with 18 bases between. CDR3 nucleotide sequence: TGCGCCAGCGGCGGGACGGCTGAACAAACTGAAGCTTTCTTT. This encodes CASGGTAEQTEAFF.

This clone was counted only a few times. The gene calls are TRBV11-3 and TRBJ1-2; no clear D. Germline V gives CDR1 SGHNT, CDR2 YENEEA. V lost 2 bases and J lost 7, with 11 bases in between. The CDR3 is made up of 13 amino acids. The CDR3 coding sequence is TGTGCCAGCAGCTTACAAGACTCCGGTGGCTACACCTTC. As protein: CASSLQDSGGYTF. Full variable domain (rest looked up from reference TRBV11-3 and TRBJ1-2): EAGVVQSPRYKIIEKKQPVAFWCNPISGHNTLYWYLQNLGQGPELLIRYENEEAVDDSQLPKDRFSAERLKGVDSTLKIQPAELGDSAVYLCASSLQDSGGYTFGSGTRLTVV.

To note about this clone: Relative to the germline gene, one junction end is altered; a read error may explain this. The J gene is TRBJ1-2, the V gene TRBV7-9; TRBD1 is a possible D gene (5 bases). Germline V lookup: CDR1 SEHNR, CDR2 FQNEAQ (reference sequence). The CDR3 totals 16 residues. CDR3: CSSSILGGTAEYGYTF. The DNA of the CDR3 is TGTTCCAGCAGTATCTTGGGAGGGACGGCGGAATATGGCTACACCTTC.

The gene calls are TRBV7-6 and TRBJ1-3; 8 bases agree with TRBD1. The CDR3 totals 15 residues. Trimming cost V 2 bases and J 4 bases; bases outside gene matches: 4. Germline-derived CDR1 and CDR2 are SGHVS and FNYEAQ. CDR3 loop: CASSLQGASGNTIYF. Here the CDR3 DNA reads TGTGCCAGCAGCTTACAGGGGGCTTCGGGAAACACCATATATTTT.

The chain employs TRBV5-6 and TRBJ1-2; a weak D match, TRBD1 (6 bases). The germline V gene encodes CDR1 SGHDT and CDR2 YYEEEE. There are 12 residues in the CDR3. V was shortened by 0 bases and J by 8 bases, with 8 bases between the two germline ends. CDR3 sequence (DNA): TGTGCCAGCAGCTTGGACAGGGACGGCTACACCTTC. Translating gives CASSLDRDGYTF.

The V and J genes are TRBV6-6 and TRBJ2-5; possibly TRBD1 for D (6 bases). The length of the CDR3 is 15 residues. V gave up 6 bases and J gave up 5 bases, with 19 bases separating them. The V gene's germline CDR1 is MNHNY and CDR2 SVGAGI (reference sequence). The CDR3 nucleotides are TGTGCCAGCAGGACGCCAGGGGAAGTTTGGGAGACCCAGTACTTC. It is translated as CASRTPGEVWETQYF.

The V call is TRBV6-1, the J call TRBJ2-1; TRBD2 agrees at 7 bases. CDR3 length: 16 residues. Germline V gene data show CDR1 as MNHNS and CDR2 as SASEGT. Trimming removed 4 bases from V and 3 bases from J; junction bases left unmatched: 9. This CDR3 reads CASSGRLAAGYNEQFF. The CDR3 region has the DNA TGTGCCAGCAGTGGAAGGCTAGCGGCCGGCTACAATGAGCAGTTCTTC.

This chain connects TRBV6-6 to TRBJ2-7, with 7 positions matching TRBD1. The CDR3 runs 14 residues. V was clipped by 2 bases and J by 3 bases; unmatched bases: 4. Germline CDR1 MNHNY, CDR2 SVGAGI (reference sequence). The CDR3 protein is CASSYRGTDYEQYF. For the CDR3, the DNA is TGTGCCAGCAGTTACCGAGGGACAGACTACGAGCAGTACTTC.

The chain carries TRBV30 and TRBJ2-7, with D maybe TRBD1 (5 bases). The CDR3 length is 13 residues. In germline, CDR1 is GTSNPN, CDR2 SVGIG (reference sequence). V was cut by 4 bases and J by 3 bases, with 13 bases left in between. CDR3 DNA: TGTGCCTGGACCTCCAGGGTTCGCTACGAGCAGTACTTC. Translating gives CAWTSRVRYEQYF. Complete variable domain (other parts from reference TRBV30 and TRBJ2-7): SQTIHQWPATLVQPVGSPLSLECTVEGTSNPNLYWYRQAAGRGLQLLFYSVGIGQISSEVPQNLSASRPQDRQFILSSKKLLLSDSGFYLCAWTSRVRYEQYFGPGTRLTVT.

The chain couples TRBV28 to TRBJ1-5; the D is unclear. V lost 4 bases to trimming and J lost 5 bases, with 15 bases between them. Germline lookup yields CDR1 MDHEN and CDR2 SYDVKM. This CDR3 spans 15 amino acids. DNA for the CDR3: TGTGCCAGCAGTTCCCTGGTCGGGTTGGATCAGCCCCAGCATTTT. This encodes CASSSLVGLDQPQHF.

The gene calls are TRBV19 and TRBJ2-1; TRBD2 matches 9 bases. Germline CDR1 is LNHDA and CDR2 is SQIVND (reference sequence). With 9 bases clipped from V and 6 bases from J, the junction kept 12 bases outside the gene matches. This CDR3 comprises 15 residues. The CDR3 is CASGTEAGGGNEQFF. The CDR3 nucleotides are TGTGCCAGCGGGACCGAAGCGGGAGGTGGCAATGAGCAGTTCTTC.